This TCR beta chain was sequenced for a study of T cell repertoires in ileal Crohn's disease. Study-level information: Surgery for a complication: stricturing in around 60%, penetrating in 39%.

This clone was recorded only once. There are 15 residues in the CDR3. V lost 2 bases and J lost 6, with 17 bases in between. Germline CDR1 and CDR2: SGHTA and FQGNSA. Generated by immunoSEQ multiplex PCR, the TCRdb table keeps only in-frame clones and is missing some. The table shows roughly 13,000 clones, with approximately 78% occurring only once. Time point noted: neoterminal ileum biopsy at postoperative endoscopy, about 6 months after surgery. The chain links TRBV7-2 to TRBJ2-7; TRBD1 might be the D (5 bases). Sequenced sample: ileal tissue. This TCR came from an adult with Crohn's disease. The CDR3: CASSLNRAGNREQYF. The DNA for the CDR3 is TGTGCCAGCAGCTTAAACCGGGCAGGGAATCGCGAGCAGTACTTC.